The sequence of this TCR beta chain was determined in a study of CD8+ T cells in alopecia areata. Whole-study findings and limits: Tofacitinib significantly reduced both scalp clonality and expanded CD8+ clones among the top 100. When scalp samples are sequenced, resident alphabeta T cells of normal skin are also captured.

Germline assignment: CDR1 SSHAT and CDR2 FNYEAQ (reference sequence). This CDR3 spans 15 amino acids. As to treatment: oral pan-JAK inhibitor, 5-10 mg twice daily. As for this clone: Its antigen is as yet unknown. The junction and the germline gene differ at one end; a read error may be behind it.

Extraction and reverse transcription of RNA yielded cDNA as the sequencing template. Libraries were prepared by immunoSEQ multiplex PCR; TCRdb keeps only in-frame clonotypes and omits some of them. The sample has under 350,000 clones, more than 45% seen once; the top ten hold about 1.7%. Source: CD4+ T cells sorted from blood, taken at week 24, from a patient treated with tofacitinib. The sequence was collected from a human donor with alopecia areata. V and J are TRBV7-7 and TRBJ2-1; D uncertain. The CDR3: CASSTAGSTYNEQFF. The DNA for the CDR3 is TGTGCTAGCAGCACAGCCGGGTCAACCTACAATGAGCAGTTCTTC.